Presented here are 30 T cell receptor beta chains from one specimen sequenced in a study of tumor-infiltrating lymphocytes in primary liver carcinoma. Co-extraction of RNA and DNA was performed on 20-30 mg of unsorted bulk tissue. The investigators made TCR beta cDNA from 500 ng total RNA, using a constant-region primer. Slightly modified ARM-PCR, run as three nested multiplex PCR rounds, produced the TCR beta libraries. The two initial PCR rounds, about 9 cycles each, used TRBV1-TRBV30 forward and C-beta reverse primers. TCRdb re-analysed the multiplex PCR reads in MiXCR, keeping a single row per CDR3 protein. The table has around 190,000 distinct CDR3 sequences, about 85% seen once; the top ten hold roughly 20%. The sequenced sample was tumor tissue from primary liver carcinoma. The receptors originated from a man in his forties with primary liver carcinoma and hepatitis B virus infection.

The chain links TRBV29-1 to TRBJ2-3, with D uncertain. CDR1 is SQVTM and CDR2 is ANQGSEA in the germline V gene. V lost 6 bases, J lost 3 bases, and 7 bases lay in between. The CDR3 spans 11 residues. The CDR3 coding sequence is TGCAGCGTGGTAAAGACAGATACGCAGTATTTT. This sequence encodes CSVVKTDTQYF.

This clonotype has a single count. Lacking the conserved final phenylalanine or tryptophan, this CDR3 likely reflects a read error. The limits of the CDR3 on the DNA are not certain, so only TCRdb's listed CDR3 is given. The CDR3 loop is CASSLLAGGTTDTQYY. This chain uses TRBV7-9 with TRBJ2-3; the table assigns TRBD2, which was not confirmed against the DNA. The CDR3 is 16 amino acids in total, end residues counted. The germline gives CDR1 SEHNR, CDR2 FQNEAQ (reference sequence).

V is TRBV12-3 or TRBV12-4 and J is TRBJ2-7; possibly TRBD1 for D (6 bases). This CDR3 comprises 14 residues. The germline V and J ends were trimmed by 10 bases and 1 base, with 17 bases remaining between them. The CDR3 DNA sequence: TGTGCCAACACTCCCAGACAGGTTTCCTACGAGCAGTACTTC. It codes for CANTPRQVSYEQYF.

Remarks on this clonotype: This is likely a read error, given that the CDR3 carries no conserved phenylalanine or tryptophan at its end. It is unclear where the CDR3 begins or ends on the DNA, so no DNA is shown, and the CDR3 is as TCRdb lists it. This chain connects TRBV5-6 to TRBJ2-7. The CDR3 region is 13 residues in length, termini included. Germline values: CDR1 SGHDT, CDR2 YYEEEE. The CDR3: CASSLKATYEQCL.

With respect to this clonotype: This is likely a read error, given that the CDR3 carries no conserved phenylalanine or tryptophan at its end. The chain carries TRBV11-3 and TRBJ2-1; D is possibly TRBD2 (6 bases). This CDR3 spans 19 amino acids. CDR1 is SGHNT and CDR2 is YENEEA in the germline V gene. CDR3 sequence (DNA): TGTGCCAGCCGCTTAGGGCGGCACGATACTCGGGGGTCCTACAATGAGCAGTTCCTA. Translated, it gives CASRLGRHDTRGSYNEQFL.

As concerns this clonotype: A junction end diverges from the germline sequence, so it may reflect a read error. CDR3 in amino acids: CASSFPGTSGTRYIQYF. DNA of the CDR3: TGTGCCAGCAGCTTTCCCGGGACTAGTGGGACCAGATACATTCAGTATTTC. The genes are TRBV11-1 and TRBJ2-4, with TRBD2 matching over 8 bases. Germline-derived CDR1 and CDR2 are SGHAT and FQDESV (reference sequence). The CDR3 is 17 residues long.

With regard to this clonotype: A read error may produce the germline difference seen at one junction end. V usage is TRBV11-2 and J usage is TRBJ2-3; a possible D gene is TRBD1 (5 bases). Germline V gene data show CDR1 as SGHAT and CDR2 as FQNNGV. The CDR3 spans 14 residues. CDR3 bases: TGTGCCAGCATATTAAACCGACAAGGGGATACCCAGTATTTT. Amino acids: CASILNRQGDTQYF. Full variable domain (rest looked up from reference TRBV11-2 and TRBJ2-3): EAGVAQSPRYKIIEKRQSVAFWCNPISGHATLYWYQQILGQGPKLLIQFQNNGVVDDSQLPKDRFSAERLKGVDSTLKIQPAKLEDSAVYLCASILNRQGDTQYFGPGTRLTVL.

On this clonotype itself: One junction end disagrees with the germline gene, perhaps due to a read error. Here the CDR3 DNA reads TGTGCCAACAGCTTCTCCTTCGGGGGCCTAGGGGGGTATACGCAGTATTTT. Translated: CANSFSFGGLGGYTQYF. The chain links TRBV11-3 to TRBJ2-3; perhaps D is TRBD1 or TRBD2 (6 bases each). CDR3 length: 17 residues. Looked up from germline, CDR1 is SGHNT and CDR2 is YENEEA.

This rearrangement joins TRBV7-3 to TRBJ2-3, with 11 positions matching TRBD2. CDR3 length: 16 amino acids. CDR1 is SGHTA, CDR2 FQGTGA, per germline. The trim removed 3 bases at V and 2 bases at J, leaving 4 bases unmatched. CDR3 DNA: TGTGCCAGCAGCTTGGGACTAGCGGCCTCCACAGATACGCAGTATTTT. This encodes CASSLGLAASTDTQYF.

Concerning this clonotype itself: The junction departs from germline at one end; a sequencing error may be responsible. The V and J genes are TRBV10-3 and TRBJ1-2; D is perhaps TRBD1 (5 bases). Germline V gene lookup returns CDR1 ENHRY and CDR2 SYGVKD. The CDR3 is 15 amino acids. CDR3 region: CAISGARDSGYGYTF. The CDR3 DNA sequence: TGTGCTATCAGTGGAGCCCGCGACAGTGGCTATGGCTACACCTTC.

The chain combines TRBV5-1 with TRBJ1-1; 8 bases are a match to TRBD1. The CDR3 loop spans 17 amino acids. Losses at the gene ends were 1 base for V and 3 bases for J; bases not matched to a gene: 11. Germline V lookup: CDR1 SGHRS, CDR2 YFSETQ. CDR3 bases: TGCGCCAGCAGCTTGTGGAATGGGCAGGGGGCGGACACTGAAGCTTTCTTT. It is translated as CASSLWNGQGADTEAFF. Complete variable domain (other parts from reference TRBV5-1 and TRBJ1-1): KAGVTQTPRYLIKTRGQQVTLSCSPISGHRSVSWYQQTPGQGLQFLFEYFSETQRNKGNFPGRFSGRQFSNSRSEMNVSTLELGDSALYLCASSLWNGQGADTEAFFGQGTRLTVV.

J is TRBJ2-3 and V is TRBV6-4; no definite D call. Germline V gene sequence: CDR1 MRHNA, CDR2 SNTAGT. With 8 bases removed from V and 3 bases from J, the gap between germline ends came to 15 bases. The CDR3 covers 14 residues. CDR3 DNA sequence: TGTGCCAGCGTCGCCCCCAAAAGTACAGATACGCAGTATTTT. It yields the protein CASVAPKSTDTQYF.

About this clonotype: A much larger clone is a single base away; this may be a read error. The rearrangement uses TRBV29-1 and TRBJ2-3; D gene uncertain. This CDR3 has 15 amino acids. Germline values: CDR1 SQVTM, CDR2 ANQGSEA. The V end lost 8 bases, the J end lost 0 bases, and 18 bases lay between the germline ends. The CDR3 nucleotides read TGCAGCATTCAACAAGCAGTATCTAGCACAGATACGCAGTATTTT. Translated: CSIQQAVSSTDTQYF.

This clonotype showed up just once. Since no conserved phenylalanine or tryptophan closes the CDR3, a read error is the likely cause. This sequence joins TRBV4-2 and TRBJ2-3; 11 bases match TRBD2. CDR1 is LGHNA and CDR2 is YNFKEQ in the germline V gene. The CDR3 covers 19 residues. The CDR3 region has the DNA TGTGCCAGCAGCCAATGGGTAGCGGGAGGGCCGGTTGGGACAGAAACGCAGTATCTT. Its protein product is CASSQWVAGGPVGTETQYL.

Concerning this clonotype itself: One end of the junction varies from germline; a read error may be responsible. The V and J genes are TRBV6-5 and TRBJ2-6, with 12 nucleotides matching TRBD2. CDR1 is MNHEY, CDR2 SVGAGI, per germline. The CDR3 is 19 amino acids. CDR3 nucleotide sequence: TGTGCCAGCAATTCGTCCGGGACTAGCGGGTATTCTGGGGCCAACGTCCTGACTTTT. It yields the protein CASNSSGTSGYSGANVLTF.

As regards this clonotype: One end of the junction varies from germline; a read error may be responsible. CDR3 protein: CIVAGTNNGELFF. CDR3 coding DNA: TGCATCGTTGCTGGGACGAACAACGGGGAGCTGTTTTTT. The chain joins TRBV29-1 to TRBJ2-2; D possibly matches TRBD1 or TRBD2 (5 bases each). The germline V gene encodes CDR1 SQVTM and CDR2 ANQGSEA. The CDR3 consists of 13 residues.

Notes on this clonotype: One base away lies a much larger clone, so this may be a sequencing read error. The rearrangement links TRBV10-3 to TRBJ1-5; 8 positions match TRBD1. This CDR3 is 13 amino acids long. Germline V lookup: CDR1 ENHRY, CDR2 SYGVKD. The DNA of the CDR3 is TGTGTCATCAGTGCAGGGGGCCGTCAGCCCCAGCATTTT. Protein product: CVISAGGRQPQHF.

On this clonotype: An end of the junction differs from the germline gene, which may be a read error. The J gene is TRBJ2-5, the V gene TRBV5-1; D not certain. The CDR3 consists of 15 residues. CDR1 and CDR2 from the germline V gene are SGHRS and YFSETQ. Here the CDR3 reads CASSPTEIPQETQYF. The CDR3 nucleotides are TGTGCCAGCAGCCCTACAGAGATACCGCAAGAGACCCAATACTTC.

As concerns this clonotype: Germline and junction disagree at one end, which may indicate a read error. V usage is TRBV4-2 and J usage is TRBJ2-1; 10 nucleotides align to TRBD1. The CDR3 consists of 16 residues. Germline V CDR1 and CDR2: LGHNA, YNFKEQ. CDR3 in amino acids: CANSQARGQGNNEQFF. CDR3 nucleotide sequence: TGTGCCAACAGCCAGGCCCGGGGACAGGGGAACAATGAGCAGTTCTTC.

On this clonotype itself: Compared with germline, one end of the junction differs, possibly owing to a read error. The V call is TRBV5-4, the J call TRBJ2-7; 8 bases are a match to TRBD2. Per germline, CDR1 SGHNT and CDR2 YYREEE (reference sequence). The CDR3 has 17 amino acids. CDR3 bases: TGTGCCATCAGCCCCGCTATTGGAGCGGGAGTATTCTGCGAGCAGTACTTC. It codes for CAISPAIGAGVFCEQYF.

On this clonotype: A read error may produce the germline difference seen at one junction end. CDR3 bases: TGTGCCAGCAGAGGCGACATGTTCAAAAACATTCATTACTTC. Translating gives CASRGDMFKNIHYF. V is TRBV28 and J is TRBJ2-4; no reliable D call. From germline, CDR1 is MDHEN and CDR2 SYDVKM. CDR3 length equals 14 residues.

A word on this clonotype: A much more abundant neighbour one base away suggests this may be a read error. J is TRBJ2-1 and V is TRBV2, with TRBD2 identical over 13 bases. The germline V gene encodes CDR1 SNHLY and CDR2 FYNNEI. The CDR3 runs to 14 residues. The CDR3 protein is CTSSGTSGAREQFF. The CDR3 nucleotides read TGTACCAGCAGTGGGACTAGCGGGGCCCGGGAGCAGTTCTTC.

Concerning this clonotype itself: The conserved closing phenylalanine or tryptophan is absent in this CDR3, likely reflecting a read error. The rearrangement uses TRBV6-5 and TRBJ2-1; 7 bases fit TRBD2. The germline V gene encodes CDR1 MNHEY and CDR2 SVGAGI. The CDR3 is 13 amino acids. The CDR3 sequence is CASSRLASKEQFL. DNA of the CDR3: TGTGCTAGCAGTAGACTAGCCTCCAAAGAGCAGTTCTTA.

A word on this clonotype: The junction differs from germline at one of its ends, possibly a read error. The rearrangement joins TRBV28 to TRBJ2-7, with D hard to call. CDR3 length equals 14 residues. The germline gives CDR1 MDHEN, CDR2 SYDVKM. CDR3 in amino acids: CASNFQVNSYELYF. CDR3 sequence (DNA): TGTGCCAGCAATTTCCAGGTAAACTCCTACGAGCTGTACTTC.

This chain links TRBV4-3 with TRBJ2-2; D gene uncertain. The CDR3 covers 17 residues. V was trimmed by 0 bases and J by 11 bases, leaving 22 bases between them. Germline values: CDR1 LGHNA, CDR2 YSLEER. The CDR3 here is CASSQDRSAVLGGELFF. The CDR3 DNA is TGCGCCAGCAGCCAAGATCGGTCGGCAGTCCTAGGCGGTGAGCTGTTTTTT.

The CDR3 DNA reads TGTGCCAGTAGCACCGGGGGATTCCGATCCTACAATGAGCAGTTCTTC. Protein sequence: CASSTGGFRSYNEQFF. The V gene is TRBV11-1, the J gene TRBJ2-1; D perhaps matches TRBD2 (6 bases). The CDR3 is made up of 16 amino acids. Trimming stripped 9 bases from V and 1 base from J, with 19 bases between. The V gene's germline CDR1 is SGHAT and CDR2 FQDESV (reference sequence).

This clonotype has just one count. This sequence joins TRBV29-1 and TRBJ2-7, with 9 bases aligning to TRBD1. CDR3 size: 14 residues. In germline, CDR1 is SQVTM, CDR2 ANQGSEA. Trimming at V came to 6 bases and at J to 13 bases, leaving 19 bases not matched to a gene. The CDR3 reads CSVQVTGGQGVQYF. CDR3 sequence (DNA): TGCAGCGTACAAGTTACAGGGGGCCAGGGCGTGCAATACTTC.

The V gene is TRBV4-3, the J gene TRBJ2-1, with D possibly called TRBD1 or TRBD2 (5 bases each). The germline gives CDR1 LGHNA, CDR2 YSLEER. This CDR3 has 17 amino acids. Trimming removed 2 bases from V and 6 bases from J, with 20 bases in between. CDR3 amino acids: CASSQNLYQGPINEQFF. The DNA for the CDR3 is TGCGCCAGCAGCCAAAATTTGTACCAGGGACCTATCAATGAGCAGTTCTTC.

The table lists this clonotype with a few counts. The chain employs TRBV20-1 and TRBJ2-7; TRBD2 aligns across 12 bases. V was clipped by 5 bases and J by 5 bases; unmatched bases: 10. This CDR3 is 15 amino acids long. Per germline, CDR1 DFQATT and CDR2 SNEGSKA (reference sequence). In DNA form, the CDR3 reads TGCAGTGCTCGGGCTAGCGGGAGGGCCGCCAACGAGCAGTACTTC. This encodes CSARASGRAANEQYF.

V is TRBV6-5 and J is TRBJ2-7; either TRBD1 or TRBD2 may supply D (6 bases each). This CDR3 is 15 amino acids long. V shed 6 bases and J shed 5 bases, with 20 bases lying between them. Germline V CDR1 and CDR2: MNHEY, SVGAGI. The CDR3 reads CASSLGGHGTNEQYF. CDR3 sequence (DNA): TGTGCCAGCAGCCTGGGGGGACACGGTACCAACGAGCAGTACTTC.